This T cell receptor (beta chain) was sequenced in a study of neurological immune-mediated disorders. Sample share makes this clonotype medium-sized (0.01 to 0.1%). The CDR3 has 13 residues. Trimming stripped 1 base from V and 4 bases from J, with 7 bases between. The germline V gene has CDR1 LGHDT and CDR2 YNNKEL (reference sequence). TCRdb re-derived calls from the 5' RACE reads in MiXCR, one entry per CDR3 protein. This sample has more than 15,000 distinct CDR3 sequences, with approximately 11% found just once. Sample: CD8+ T cells from blood. The rearrangement joins TRBV3-1 to TRBJ1-1; the D is unclear. This clonotype originated in a woman aged 50 to 60 in good health. The CDR3 region is CASSQVPGTEAFF. CDR3 nucleotide sequence: TGTGCCAGCAGCCAAGTGCCCGGCACTGAAGCTTTCTTT.